The 30 T cell receptor beta chains in this list originate from one sample, sequenced in a study of tumor-infiltrating lymphocytes in localized non-small cell lung cancer. Clones were read by immunoSEQ multiplex PCR, and TCRdb kept only the in-frame ones, dropping some. The data hold 15,000 to 20,000 clones, with 78% observed a single time. Input material: lung tumor tissue. The receptors shown here come from a human donor with non-small cell lung cancer.

The V and J genes are TRBV27 and TRBJ2-7, with D unclear. This CDR3 comprises 15 residues. Trimming left V 3 bases short and J 0 bases short, with 12 bases between. Germline loops: CDR1 MNHEY, CDR2 SMNVEV (reference sequence). The CDR3 DNA is TGTGCCAGCAGTTTCAGAGGTCTCAGCTCCTACGAGCAGTACTTC. This gives the protein CASSFRGLSSYEQYF.

The chain employs TRBV6-5 and TRBJ1-2; 7 nucleotides agree with TRBD1. Per the germline V gene, CDR1 is MNHEY and CDR2 is SVGAGI. The length of the CDR3 is 14 residues. Losses at the gene ends were 4 bases for V and 6 bases for J; bases not matched to a gene: 8. The CDR3 reads CASSSITGENGYTF. CDR3 DNA: TGTGCCAGCAGTTCCATTACAGGGGAAAATGGCTACACCTTC.

The CDR3 DNA follows: TGTGCCAGCTATAGGGGGCGGAACACCGGGGAGCTGTTTTTT. Its protein is CASYRGRNTGELFF. The genes are TRBV28 and TRBJ2-2; the match to TRBD1 covers 7 bases. The CDR3 runs to 14 residues. The germline V gene has CDR1 MDHEN and CDR2 SYDVKM. Germline trimming cut 8 bases from V and 1 base from J; bases unmatched to any gene: 4.

The V and J genes are TRBV9 and TRBJ2-1; a possible D gene is TRBD1 (6 bases). The CDR3 spans 15 residues. V dropped 1 base and J dropped 2 bases, with 10 bases sitting between them. Germline V gene lookup returns CDR1 SGDLS and CDR2 YYNGEE. DNA for the CDR3: TGTGCCAGCAGCGTAACAGGGATTCCCTACAATGAGCAGTTCTTC. Amino acids: CASSVTGIPYNEQFF.

V and J are TRBV6-6 and TRBJ1-5; a weak D match, TRBD1 (6 bases). V shed 6 bases and J shed 9 bases, with 21 bases lying between them. In germline, CDR1 is MNHNY, CDR2 SVGAGI (reference sequence). CDR3 size: 15 residues. The CDR3 DNA reads TGTGCCAGCAGCACACGGGACACCCTAAGGGGGCCCCAGCATTTT. Translating it yields CASSTRDTLRGPQHF.

The rearrangement uses TRBV4-1 and TRBJ1-5; D is perhaps TRBD1 (5 bases). The CDR3 sequence is 15 residues long. Germline V gene lookup returns CDR1 MGHRA and CDR2 YSYEKL. Deletions cut 0 bases from V and 5 bases from J, with 11 bases between. Here the CDR3 reads CASSQEPAGHQPQHF. DNA of the CDR3: TGCGCCAGCAGCCAAGAACCGGCAGGGCATCAGCCCCAGCATTTT.

V usage is TRBV5-6 and J usage is TRBJ2-3; 12 bases agree with TRBD2. The CDR3 has 17 residues. Looked up from germline, CDR1 is SGHDT and CDR2 is YYEEEE. V shed 2 bases and J 0 bases; nucleotides not matched to a gene: 4. The CDR3 here is CASSFRLAGASTDTQYF. In nucleotides, the CDR3 is TGTGCCAGCAGCTTTAGACTAGCGGGGGCCAGCACAGATACGCAGTATTTT.

The chain employs TRBV29-1 and TRBJ2-7; tentative D call: TRBD2 (5 bases). There are 12 residues in the CDR3. The germline gives CDR1 SQVTM, CDR2 ANQGSEA. CDR3 in DNA: TGCGTTCGAGTCGGGGTCAGCTACGAGCAGTACTTC. Translated: CVRVGVSYEQYF.

The CDR3 is CASSPGQAHNEQFF. DNA for the CDR3: TGTGCCAGCAGCCCTGGACAGGCACACAATGAGCAGTTCTTC. This rearrangement joins TRBV7-2 to TRBJ2-1, with 7 bases lining up with TRBD1. Germline assignment: CDR1 SGHTA and CDR2 FQGNSA. Germline trimming cut 5 bases from V and 5 bases from J; bases unmatched to any gene: 6. The CDR3 loop spans 14 amino acids.

There are a few counts of this clone. The chain joins TRBV7-6 to TRBJ1-2, with TRBD1 identical over 7 bases. J gave up 2 bases and V 5 bases, and 8 bases lay outside the gene matches. This CDR3 is built from 15 residues. Germline V gene sequence: CDR1 SGHVS, CDR2 FNYEAQ. The CDR3 sequence: CASSPTGEGNYGYTF. In DNA form, the CDR3 reads TGTGCCAGCAGCCCCACAGGGGAGGGGAACTATGGCTACACCTTC.

The chain recombines TRBV4-3 with TRBJ1-2; D unresolved. Germline V CDR1 and CDR2: LGHNA, YSLEER. Trimming cost V 5 bases and J 8 bases, with 15 bases left between them. The CDR3 is 13 amino acids. As DNA, the CDR3 is TGCGCCAGCAGCTCAAATCAGGTGCGGGGCTACACCTTC. Amino acids: CASSSNQVRGYTF.

The chain carries TRBV5-4 and TRBJ2-1; 8 nucleotides line up with TRBD2. This CDR3 is built from 17 residues. Germline CDR1 is SGHNT and CDR2 is YYREEE (reference sequence). Trimming removed 0 bases from V and 4 bases from J; junction bases left unmatched: 9. CDR3 DNA sequence: TGTGCCAGCAGCTTGGCGCTGGGCGGGGGGATGTACAATGAGCAGTTCTTC. It codes for CASSLALGGGMYNEQFF.

A few counts support this clone. This sequence joins TRBV6-6 and TRBJ1-2; the match to TRBD1 covers 8 bases. The CDR3 has 13 amino acids. J lost 6 bases, V lost 5 bases, and 5 bases had no gene match. The germline CDR1 and CDR2 sequences are MNHNY and SVGAGI (reference sequence). Written as DNA, the CDR3 is TGTGCCAGCAGTACGACAGGGGAGGATGGCTACACCTTC. Its translation: CASSTTGEDGYTF.

This clone was detected only a few times. The chain is built from TRBV12-5 and TRBJ2-1, with TRBD2 identical over 15 bases. There are 20 residues in the CDR3. Per germline, CDR1 LGHNT and CDR2 FRNRAP. V lost 1 base, J lost 0 bases, and 7 bases stayed unmatched. The CDR3 DNA follows: TGTGCTAGTGGTTTGGGACCGGGACTAGCGGGAGGCAGCTCCTACAATGAGCAGTTCTTC. This encodes CASGLGPGLAGGSSYNEQFF.

The chain couples TRBV6-6 to TRBJ1-4, with D unclear. Between the trimmed V and J ends, which lost 2 bases and 6 bases, there was a span of 10 bases. The CDR3 runs 14 residues. The germline V gene has CDR1 MNHNY and CDR2 SVGAGI (reference sequence). CDR3 sequence: CASSYRPNYEKLFF. For the CDR3, the DNA is TGTGCCAGCAGTTACAGGCCCAATTATGAAAAACTGTTTTTT.

The J gene is TRBJ1-2, the V gene TRBV7-9; D uncertain. With 7 bases removed from V and 6 bases from J, the gap between germline ends came to 18 bases. In germline, CDR1 is SEHNR, CDR2 FQNEAQ (reference sequence). The CDR3 runs to 14 residues. The CDR3 DNA is TGTGCCAGCACCCCGGGAGCCGGCCTCCATGGCTACACCTTC. It codes for CASTPGAGLHGYTF.

The chain combines TRBV6-1 with TRBJ2-5; TRBD1 matches at 10 bases. This CDR3 has 16 amino acids. CDR1 is MNHNS and CDR2 is SASEGT in the germline V gene. J was trimmed by 2 bases and V by 0 bases; bases with no gene match: 3. As DNA, the CDR3 is TGTGCCAGCAGTGAAGCTATGGGACAGGGGCAAGAGACCCAGTACTTC. Translated, it gives CASSEAMGQGQETQYF.

In this sample, this clone turned up a few times. This rearrangement joins TRBV5-4 to TRBJ2-1; the match to TRBD1 covers 7 bases. CDR3 length: 15 residues. Germline trimming cut 0 bases from V and 7 bases from J; bases unmatched to any gene: 7. CDR1 and CDR2 from the germline V gene are SGHNT and YYREEE (reference sequence). CDR3 sequence (DNA): TGTGCCAGCAGCTTGGTCGACAGGGTGGGGAATGAGCAGTTCTTC. It is translated as CASSLVDRVGNEQFF.

The chain recombines TRBV19 with TRBJ2-1; possibly TRBD2 for D (5 bases). The CDR3 extends over 15 amino acids. Germline assignment: CDR1 LNHDA and CDR2 SQIVND (reference sequence). V was shortened by 7 bases and J by 5 bases, with 18 bases between the two germline ends. CDR3 sequence: CASTPRGWVHNEQFF. In DNA, the CDR3 is TGTGCCAGTACCCCACGAGGGTGGGTACACAATGAGCAGTTCTTC.

This clone has a handful of counts. J is TRBJ1-1 and V is TRBV7-2, with 7 nucleotides matching TRBD1. CDR1 SGHTA and CDR2 FQGNSA come from the germline V gene. J was trimmed by 1 base and V by 5 bases; bases with no gene match: 13. This CDR3 has 17 amino acids. For the CDR3, the DNA is TGTGCCAGCAGCCGTTTTTTACTCGGGACAGCGAACACTGAAGCTTTCTTT. It yields the protein CASSRFLLGTANTEAFF.

The gene calls are TRBV18 and TRBJ2-1; TRBD1 might be the D (6 bases). Germline lookup yields CDR1 KGHSH and CDR2 LQKENI. The ends were cut back, 1 base at V and 6 bases at J, with 19 bases in the middle. There are 17 residues in the CDR3. DNA for the CDR3: TGTGCCAGCTCACCACGGACACAGGGCTCGTTCGGCAATGAGCAGTTCTTC. It encodes CASSPRTQGSFGNEQFF.

The V call is TRBV30, the J call TRBJ2-1, with 9 positions matching TRBD2. V lost 5 bases and J lost 13; bases outside the gene matches: 6. Germline CDR1 reads GTSNPN; CDR2 reads SVGIG (reference sequence). The CDR3 length is 11 residues. CDR3 sequence (DNA): TGTGCCTGGGGTAGCGGGAGCTCTCAGTTCTTC. This encodes CAWGSGSSQFF.

The table lists this clone with a count of one. This sequence joins TRBV9 and TRBJ1-6, with D unresolved. The CDR3 runs to 16 residues. Trimming shortened V by 4 bases and J by 0 bases, and 11 bases separated the two germline ends. Germline CDR1 is SGDLS and CDR2 is YYNGEE. The CDR3 DNA reads TGTGCCAGCAGCCCCCGTTCCATCTCCTATAATTCACCCCTCCACTTT. This gives the protein CASSPRSISYNSPLHF.

CDR3 sequence reads: CASSPRGGLRDNEQFF. The CDR3 DNA follows: TGTGCCAGCAGCCCCAGGGGAGGGCTTCGGGACAATGAGCAGTTCTTC. V gene TRBV7-9 combines with J gene TRBJ2-1; tentative D call: TRBD2 (7 bases). Germline assignment: CDR1 SEHNR and CDR2 FQNEAQ (reference sequence). The CDR3 length is 16 residues. V lost 5 bases to trimming and J lost 5 bases, with 19 bases between them.

In regard to this clone: Its ends do not fully match the called genes, so a read error is possible. V usage is TRBV5-1 and J usage is TRBJ2-5, with TRBD1 identical over 7 bases. The germline CDR1 and CDR2 sequences are SGHRS and YFSETQ. The CDR3 has 15 amino acids. CDR3 protein: CASSYQGEPREAQYF. CDR3 in DNA: TGCGCCAGCAGCTACCAGGGGGAACCAAGAGAGGCCCAGTACTTC.

Here the CDR3 DNA reads TGTGCCAGCAGCGTAGAAGGGTATAGCAATCAGCCCCAGCATTTT. This gives the protein CASSVEGYSNQPQHF. The V call is TRBV9, the J call TRBJ1-5, with D hard to call. The V and J ends lost 0 bases and 0 bases respectively, with 7 bases between them. CDR3 length: 15 amino acids. Looked up from germline, CDR1 is SGDLS and CDR2 is YYNGEE.

The chain carries TRBV14 and TRBJ2-5; tentatively, D is TRBD1 or TRBD2 (6 bases each). The CDR3 is 16 residues long. V lost 2 bases to trimming and J lost 2 bases, with 15 bases between them. Germline CDR1 SGHDN, CDR2 FVKESK. The CDR3 region has the DNA TGTGCCAGCAGCCAATGGGGGGCCCCGCCACAAGAGACCCAGTACTTC. Translation: CASSQWGAPPQETQYF.

The V and J genes are TRBV5-5 and TRBJ2-1; D is possibly TRBD1 (6 bases). Germline-derived CDR1 and CDR2 are SGHKS and YYEKEE (reference sequence). V gave up 3 bases and J gave up 5 bases, with 9 bases separating them. The CDR3 covers 13 residues. CDR3 DNA: TGTGCCAGCAGCTGGACAGTTAACAATGAGCAGTTCTTC. Amino acid sequence: CASSWTVNNEQFF.

V and J are TRBV6-5 and TRBJ1-3, with D uncertain. CDR1 and CDR2 (germline): MNHEY, SVGAGI. This CDR3 spans 15 amino acids. Trimming cost V 2 bases and J 0 bases, with 8 bases left between them. CDR3 nucleotides: TGTGCCAGCAGTTACGGATACAGCTCTGGAAACACCATATATTTT. Translation gives CASSYGYSSGNTIYF.

This clone was recorded a few times. V usage is TRBV10-3 and J usage is TRBJ2-7; 14 bases align to TRBD2. Looked up from germline, CDR1 is ENHRY and CDR2 is SYGVKD. This CDR3 is 22 amino acids long. J lost 2 bases, V lost 3 bases, and 21 bases had no gene match. DNA for the CDR3: TGTGCCATCAGTGATGTCAGCGGGGTGGGGAGAACGACTAGCGGGGGGGCCTACGAGCAGTACTTC. Its protein product is CAISDVSGVGRTTSGGAYEQYF.